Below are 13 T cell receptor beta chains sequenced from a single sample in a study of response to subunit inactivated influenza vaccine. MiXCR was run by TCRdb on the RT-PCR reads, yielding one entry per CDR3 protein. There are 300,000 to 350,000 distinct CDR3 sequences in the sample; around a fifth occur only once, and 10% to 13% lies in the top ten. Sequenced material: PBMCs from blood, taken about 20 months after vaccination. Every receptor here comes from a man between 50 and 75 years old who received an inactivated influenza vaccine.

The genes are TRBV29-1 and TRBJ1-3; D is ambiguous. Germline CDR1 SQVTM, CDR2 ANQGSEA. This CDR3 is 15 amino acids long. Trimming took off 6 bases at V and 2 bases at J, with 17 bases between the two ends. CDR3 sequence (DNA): TGCAGCGTCCAGACCGCCTCAGGCCCTGGAAACACCATATATTTT. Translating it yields CSVQTASGPGNTIYF. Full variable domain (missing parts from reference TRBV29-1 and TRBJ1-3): SAVISQKPSRDICQRGTSLTIQCQVDSQVTMMFWYRQQPGQSLTLIATANQGSEATYESGFVIDKFPISRPNLTFSTLTVSNMSPEDSSIYLCSVQTASGPGNTIYFGEGSWLTVV.

This CDR3 is CASSYSGQGIYGYTF. As DNA, the CDR3 is TGTGCCAGCAGTTACTCAGGACAGGGGATATATGGCTACACCTTC. The rearrangement joins TRBV6-5 to TRBJ1-2; TRBD1 matches at 9 bases. This CDR3 has 15 amino acids. Germline V gene data show CDR1 as MNHEY and CDR2 as SVGAGI. V dropped 0 bases and J dropped 5; count of bases not matched to a gene: 4.

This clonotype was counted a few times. The CDR3 here is CASKGSGARSTF. Written as DNA, the CDR3 is TGTGCCAGCAAGGGCTCAGGGGCGCGGAGCACCTTC. The chain employs TRBV25-1 and TRBJ1-2; possibly TRBD1 for D (6 bases). Trimming cost V 7 bases and J 13 bases, with 19 bases left between them. This CDR3 has 12 amino acids. Germline V gene sequence: CDR1 MGHDK, CDR2 SYGVNS.

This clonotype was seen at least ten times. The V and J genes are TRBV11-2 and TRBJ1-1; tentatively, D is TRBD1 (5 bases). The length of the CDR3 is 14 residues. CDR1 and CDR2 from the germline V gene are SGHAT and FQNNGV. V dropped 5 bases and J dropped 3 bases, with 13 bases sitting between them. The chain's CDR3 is CASSPPGGDTEAFF. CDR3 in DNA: TGTGCCAGCAGCCCTCCGGGGGGAGACACTGAAGCTTTCTTT.

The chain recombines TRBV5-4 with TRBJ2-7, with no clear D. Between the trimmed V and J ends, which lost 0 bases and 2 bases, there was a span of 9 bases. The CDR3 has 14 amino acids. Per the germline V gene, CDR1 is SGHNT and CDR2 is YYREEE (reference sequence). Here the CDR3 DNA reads TGTGCCAGCAGCTTGGGAGCAAGACCCTACGAGCAGTACTTC. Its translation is CASSLGARPYEQYF.

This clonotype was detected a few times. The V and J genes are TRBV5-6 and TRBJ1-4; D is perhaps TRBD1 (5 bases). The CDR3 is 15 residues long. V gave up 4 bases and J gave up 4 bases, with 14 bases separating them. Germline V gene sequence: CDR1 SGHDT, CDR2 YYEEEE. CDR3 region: CASSPLQGYNEKLFF. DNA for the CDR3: TGTGCCAGCAGCCCACTCCAGGGTTATAATGAAAAACTGTTTTTT.

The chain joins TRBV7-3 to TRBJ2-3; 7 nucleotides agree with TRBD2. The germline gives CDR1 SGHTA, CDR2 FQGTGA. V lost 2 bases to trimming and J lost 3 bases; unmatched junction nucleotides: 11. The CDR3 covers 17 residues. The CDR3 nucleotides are TGTGCCAGCAGCTTACTACCGGCTAGCGGTAGTACAGATACGCAGTATTTT. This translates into CASSLLPASGSTDTQYF. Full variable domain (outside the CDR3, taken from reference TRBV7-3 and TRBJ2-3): GAGVSQTPSNKVTEKGKYVELRCDPISGHTALYWYRQSLGQGPEFLIYFQGTGAADDSGLPNDRFFAVRPEGSVSTLKIQRTERGDSAVYLCASSLLPASGSTDTQYFGPGTRLTVL.

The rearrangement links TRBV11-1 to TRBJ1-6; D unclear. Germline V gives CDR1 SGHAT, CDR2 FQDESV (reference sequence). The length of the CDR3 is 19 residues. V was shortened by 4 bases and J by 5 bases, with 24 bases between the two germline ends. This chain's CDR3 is CASSSGIISSDVDNSPLHF. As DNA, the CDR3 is TGTGCCAGCAGCTCTGGCATAATCTCTTCGGACGTAGATAATTCACCCCTCCACTTT.

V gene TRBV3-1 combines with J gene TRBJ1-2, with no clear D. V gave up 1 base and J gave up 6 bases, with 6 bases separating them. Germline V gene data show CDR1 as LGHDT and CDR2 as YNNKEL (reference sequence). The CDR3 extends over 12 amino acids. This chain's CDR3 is CASSQVENGYTF. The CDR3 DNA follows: TGTGCCAGCAGCCAAGTAGAGAATGGCTACACCTTC.

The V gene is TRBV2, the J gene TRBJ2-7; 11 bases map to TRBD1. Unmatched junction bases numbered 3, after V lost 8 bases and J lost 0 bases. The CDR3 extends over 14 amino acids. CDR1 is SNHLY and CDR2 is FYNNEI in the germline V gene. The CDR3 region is CASEGQGVSYEQYF. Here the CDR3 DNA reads TGTGCCAGCGAGGGACAGGGGGTCTCCTACGAGCAGTACTTC.

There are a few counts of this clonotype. CDR3 nucleotide sequence: TGTGCCAGCAGCGTACCCAATGGGGAGACCCAGTACTTC. Translating gives CASSVPNGETQYF. The gene calls are TRBV5-4 and TRBJ2-5; D is ambiguous. Germline lookup yields CDR1 SGHNT and CDR2 YYREEE (reference sequence). The CDR3 loop spans 13 amino acids. V lost 4 bases to trimming and J lost 5 bases, with 12 bases between them.

CDR3 bases: TGTGCCACCTCTCCGAACAGGAGGAGCACAGATACGCAGTATTTT. Protein: CATSPNRRSTDTQYF. The chain uses TRBV15 and TRBJ2-3; either TRBD1 or TRBD2 may supply D (5 bases each). The CDR3 totals 15 residues. The V gene lost 8 bases and the J gene lost 0 bases, with 15 bases spanning the gap. In germline, CDR1 is LNHNV, CDR2 YYDKDF (reference sequence).

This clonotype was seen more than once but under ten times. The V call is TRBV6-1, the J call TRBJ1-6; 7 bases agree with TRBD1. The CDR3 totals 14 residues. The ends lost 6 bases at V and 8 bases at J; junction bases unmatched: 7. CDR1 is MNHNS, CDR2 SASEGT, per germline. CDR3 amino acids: CASRLDRVHSPLHF. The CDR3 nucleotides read TGTGCCAGCAGACTAGACAGGGTACATTCACCCCTCCACTTT.